The clone carrying this T cell receptor (beta chain) is a singleton in its sample. Its antigen is unidentified. The data are from a study of cytomegalovirus exposure and HLA in healthy donors. As for the study in general: The same platform was used for the 130 or so validation repertoires as for the 666 first-cohort repertoires, as reported in a later analysis.

Whole-study findings and limits: Clusters of TCRs from the first cohort tended to co-occur in the 120 or so validation repertoires (as a later analysis found). Both high specificity and high sensitivity reportedly marked the classifier's diagnosis of cytomegalovirus status. A list of 164 TCR beta chains associated with cytomegalovirus was given.

Libraries were prepared by immunoSEQ multiplex PCR; TCRdb keeps only in-frame clonotypes and omits some of them. The sample lists around 350,000 clones; 86% were seen once. CDR1 SQVTM and CDR2 ANQGSEA come from the germline V gene. The junction had 7 bases not matched to a gene; V was cut back by 0 bases and J by 0 bases. The CDR3 spans 17 residues. The sequence derives from a woman aged 18-35 years in good health and CMV-seronegative. Sequenced sample: PBMCs. J is TRBJ2-3 and V is TRBV29-1; 9 nucleotides line up with TRBD2. CDR3 DNA sequence: TGCAGCGTTGAAGATCGGGCTAGCGGGGCAAGCACAGATACGCAGTATTTT. Its translation: CSVEDRASGASTDTQYF.